The subject of this entry is one TCR beta chain. Its antigen is still unknown. The assay used was immunoSEQ (version v3.0), run at survey level. Sequencing efforts were directed toward roughly 40,000-50,000 T-cell genomes per sample. Profiling relied on immunoSEQ multiplex PCR, and the TCRdb table lists in-frame clones only, not all of them. Of almost 35,000 clones listed, around 83% are singletons. The sample is drawn from a study of long-term antiretroviral therapy in people with HIV. At the level of the study: The earliest samples predate the 2015 immediate-ART recommendation by about a decade. Study-wide results and caveats: ART was followed by higher diversity that remained below transplant donor controls. Drawn between the mid-2000s and the late 2010s, the blood was possibly obtained under older ART regimens.

Germline-derived CDR1 and CDR2 are SGHAT and FQNNGV. This CDR3 is 14 amino acids long. Trimming cost V 3 bases and J 9 bases; bases outside gene matches: 10. The V and J genes are TRBV11-2 and TRBJ2-5; 7 bases match TRBD2. The sequence was collected from a woman aged 30 to 39 with HIV. Sequenced material: unsorted PBMCs, taken 2.7 to 2.9 years before starting antiretroviral therapy. The CDR3: CASSFGAIREAQYF. DNA of the CDR3: TGTGCCAGCAGCTTCGGTGCGATTCGGGAGGCCCAGTACTTC. Full variable domain (outside the CDR3, taken from reference TRBV11-2 and TRBJ2-5): EAGVAQSPRYKIIEKRQSVAFWCNPISGHATLYWYQQILGQGPKLLIQFQNNGVVDDSQLPKDRFSAERLKGVDSTLKIQPAKLEDSAVYLCASSFGAIREAQYFGPGTRLLVL.